Below are 25 T cell receptor beta chains sequenced from a single sample in a study of T cells in Graves' hyperthyroidism and ophthalmopathy. Using RNA transcripts as the source, TCR beta CDR3 regions were amplified. The HTBI primer set served for first-round RT-PCR of the TCR CDR3. In TCRdb, the multiplex PCR reads were re-called with MiXCR into one record per CDR3 protein. The sample records 560,000 or so distinct CDR3 sequences, around 42% being singletons. The sequenced sample consisted of peripheral blood or thyroid tissue (not recorded which). These receptors all come from a young woman with Graves' hyperthyroidism.

The sample holds a few counts of this clonotype. A read error may account for a junction end that differs from germline. J is TRBJ2-5 and V is TRBV7-2; 7 bases are a match to TRBD2. The CDR3 consists of 15 residues. The germline CDR1 and CDR2 sequences are SGHTA and FQGNSA. The CDR3 region has the DNA TGCGCCAGCAGCCAAGTGGCGGGAGCCTTTGAGACCCAGTACTTC. Protein sequence: CASSQVAGAFETQYF.

Details on this clonotype: A much more abundant neighbour one base away suggests this may be a read error. CDR3 bases: TGTGCCAGCCGGGGACTAGCGGGAGGACGCGAGCAGTACTTC. Translated: CASRGLAGGREQYF. The rearrangement joins TRBV2 to TRBJ2-7, with TRBD2 matching 15 bases. CDR3 size: 14 residues. V was pared by 8 bases and J by 6 bases, with 5 bases of the junction left unmatched. Germline CDR1 SNHLY, CDR2 FYNNEI.

The J gene is TRBJ2-7, the V gene TRBV7-3, with 9 bases aligning to TRBD2. This CDR3 spans 15 amino acids. Germline CDR1 and CDR2: SGHTA and FQGTGA. The junction had 5 bases not matched to a gene; V was cut back by 1 base and J by 4 bases. CDR3 loop: CASSLIAGDYYEQYF. The CDR3 DNA is TGTGCCAGCAGCTTAATAGCGGGAGATTATTACGAGCAGTACTTC.

The chain carries TRBV10-3 and TRBJ1-2, with 7 bases lining up with TRBD1. CDR3 length: 14 residues. The germline V gene encodes CDR1 ENHRY and CDR2 SYGVKD. J lost 7 bases, V lost 2 bases, and 7 bases had no gene match. As DNA, the CDR3 is TGTGCCATCAGTGAGCAGACAGGGTCCACTGGCTACACCTTC. It codes for CAISEQTGSTGYTF.

The chain employs TRBV6-2 or TRBV6-3 and TRBJ2-5; D may be TRBD1 (6 bases). The CDR3 is 15 amino acids. V lost 5 bases to trimming and J lost 5 bases, with 18 bases between them. In germline, CDR1 is MNHEY, CDR2 SVGEGT. The CDR3 is CASSPGRGGWETQYF. The CDR3 DNA sequence: TGTGCCAGCAGTCCGGGGAGAGGGGGTTGGGAGACCCAGTACTTC.

This clonotype has a handful of counts. Being one base from a much bigger clone, this may be a read error. This chain uses TRBV29-1 with TRBJ1-5; D remains ambiguous. The CDR3 covers 12 residues. Trimming removed 7 bases at V and 3 bases at J, with 10 bases between. Germline-derived CDR1 and CDR2 are SQVTM and ANQGSEA. CDR3 in amino acids: CSASLNNQPQHF. The CDR3 DNA follows: TGCAGCGCCAGCCTTAACAATCAGCCCCAGCATTTT.

This clonotype was seen a handful of times. This sequence joins TRBV6-6 and TRBJ1-1; D is uncertain. Trimming took 11 bases from V and 1 from J, leaving 17 bases between them. The CDR3 is 14 amino acids. Per germline, CDR1 MNHNY and CDR2 SVGAGI (reference sequence). This CDR3 reads CASSLGKENTEAFF. DNA for the CDR3: TGTGCCTCGAGTTTAGGGAAGGAGAACACTGAAGCTTTCTTT.

This clonotype has ten or more counts. This chain joins TRBV29-1 and TRBJ1-5, with unresolved D. Germline CDR1 is SQVTM and CDR2 is ANQGSEA. There are 13 residues in the CDR3. Trimming removed 3 bases at V and 6 bases at J, with 12 bases between. The CDR3 bases are TGCAGCGTTGATAAGGGTGAGGGTCAGCCCCAGCATTTT. Protein sequence: CSVDKGEGQPQHF.

This clonotype has a handful of counts. This chain uses TRBV10-3 with TRBJ2-1; possible D gene TRBD2, 6 bases. V shed 7 bases and J shed 0 bases, with 16 bases lying between them. The CDR3 has 16 residues. Germline CDR1 reads ENHRY; CDR2 reads SYGVKD. The chain's CDR3 is CAITVGGLSSYNEQFF. In nucleotides, the CDR3 is TGTGCCATCACGGTGGGGGGATTAAGCTCCTACAATGAGCAGTTCTTC.

This clonotype has ten or more counts. The rearrangement links TRBV24-1 to TRBJ1-1; D is undetermined. The CDR3 is 14 residues long. Deletions cut 10 bases from V and 1 base from J, with 15 bases between. Germline lookup yields CDR1 KGHDR and CDR2 SFDVKD. This CDR3 is CATVAGPPNTEAFF. The CDR3 DNA follows: TGTGCCACGGTAGCCGGGCCTCCGAACACTGAAGCTTTCTTT.

V is TRBV5-1 and J is TRBJ1-1; D ambiguous. Trimming removed 0 bases at V and 7 bases at J, with 13 bases between. Germline V gives CDR1 SGHRS, CDR2 YFSETQ. This CDR3 region has 14 residues. The CDR3 region is CASSLASDYVEAFF. CDR3 DNA sequence: TGCGCCAGCAGCTTGGCCAGCGACTACGTTGAAGCTTTCTTT. Full variable domain (missing parts from reference TRBV5-1 and TRBJ1-1): KAGVTQTPRYLIKTRGQQVTLSCSPISGHRSVSWYQQTPGQGLQFLFEYFSETQRNKGNFPGRFSGRQFSNSRSEMNVSTLELGDSALYLCASSLASDYVEAFFGQGTRLTVV.

This clonotype has just a few counts. This chain uses TRBV6-6 with TRBJ2-7, with D perhaps TRBD1 (6 bases). This CDR3 comprises 14 residues. Trimming removed 0 bases from V and 3 bases from J, with 9 bases in between. Germline-derived CDR1 and CDR2 are MNHNY and SVGAGI (reference sequence). The CDR3 sequence: CASSYSDRSYEQYF. The CDR3 coding sequence is TGTGCCAGCAGTTACTCCGACAGGAGCTACGAGCAGTACTTC.

This clonotype was recorded many times. The rearrangement uses TRBV7-2 and TRBJ1-3, with a tentative D call TRBD1 (6 bases). The length of the CDR3 is 13 residues. With 5 bases removed from V and 6 bases from J, the gap between germline ends came to 11 bases. Germline CDR1 is SGHTA and CDR2 is FQGNSA. The CDR3 here is CASSAYRENTIYF. The CDR3 coding sequence is TGTGCCAGCAGCGCGTACAGGGAAAACACCATATATTTT.

This chain links TRBV12-3 or TRBV12-4 with TRBJ2-5; a weak D match, TRBD2 (6 bases). Trimming took off 3 bases at V and 5 bases at J, with 10 bases between the two ends. The length of the CDR3 is 13 residues. CDR3 loop: CASSLLEGETQYF. The CDR3 DNA is TGTGCCAGCAGTTTGCTGGAGGGGGAGACCCAGTACTTC.

V usage is TRBV10-3 and J usage is TRBJ1-1, with 7 bases identical to TRBD1. Germline CDR1 and CDR2: ENHRY and SYGVKD. With 8 bases clipped from V and 7 bases from J, the junction kept 7 bases outside the gene matches. The CDR3 is made up of 12 amino acids. CDR3 coding DNA: TGTGCCATCGGTCAGGGGGGCCTTGAAGCTTTCTTT. It specifies CAIGQGGLEAFF.

This clonotype was picked up a small number of times. The chain links TRBV20-1 to TRBJ1-5, with D uncertain. The CDR3 sequence is 12 residues long. V lost 3 bases, J lost 3 bases, and 6 bases lay in between. Looked up from germline, CDR1 is DFQATT and CDR2 is SNEGSKA (reference sequence). CDR3 sequence (DNA): TGCAGTGCTAGGACTAACAATCAGCCCCAGCATTTT. The encoded protein is CSARTNNQPQHF.

This clonotype was seen once. The rearrangement uses TRBV6-1 and TRBJ1-3, with 7 bases matching TRBD1. The CDR3 runs to 16 residues. Germline CDR1 is MNHNS and CDR2 is SASEGT. V dropped 6 bases and J dropped 3; count of bases not matched to a gene: 11. The CDR3 loop is CASSPVDRTYGNTIYF. The CDR3 DNA reads TGTGCCAGCAGCCCTGTGGACAGGACCTATGGAAACACCATATATTTT.

The CDR3 protein is CSASDRGRRETQYF. CDR3 DNA sequence: TGCAGTGCTAGCGACAGGGGACGTCGGGAGACCCAGTACTTC. The J gene is TRBJ2-5, the V gene TRBV20-1; 8 nucleotides match TRBD1. The V and J ends lost 3 bases and 5 bases, in that order; junction bases with no gene match: 8. In germline, CDR1 is DFQATT, CDR2 SNEGSKA (reference sequence). This CDR3 region has 14 residues.

A word on this clonotype: A read error may explain this, as a much larger clone is one base away. V is TRBV2 and J is TRBJ2-5, with 7 positions matching TRBD1. CDR3 length: 13 residues. The V gene's germline CDR1 is SNHLY and CDR2 FYNNEI. The V and J ends lost 6 bases and 5 bases, in that order; junction bases with no gene match: 6. The CDR3 sequence is CASRPTGFETQYF. DNA for the CDR3: TGTGCCAGCAGGCCGACAGGGTTTGAGACCCAGTACTTC. Drawing the rest from reference TRBV2 and TRBJ2-5, the complete variable domain is EPEVTQTPSHQVTQMGQEVILRCVPISNHLYFYWYRQILGQKVEFLVSFYNNEISEKSEIFDDQFSVERPDGSNFTLKIRSTKLEDSAMYFCASRPTGFETQYFGPGTRLLVL.

This clonotype occurred a few times. The rearrangement joins TRBV19 to TRBJ1-2; the D gene is possibly TRBD1 (6 bases). Germline CDR1 reads LNHDA; CDR2 reads SQIVND (reference sequence). V was pared by 5 bases and J by 5 bases, with 15 bases between. The CDR3 has 14 amino acids. The CDR3 DNA sequence: TGTGCCAGTAGTCCCGGGACAATCAATTATGGCTACACCTTC. Protein: CASSPGTINYGYTF.

This clonotype was observed a handful of times. V gene TRBV20-1 combines with J gene TRBJ2-7, with TRBD2 identical over 7 bases. The germline gives CDR1 DFQATT, CDR2 SNEGSKA (reference sequence). Trimming removed 3 bases from V and 3 bases from J; junction bases left unmatched: 5. The CDR3 has 13 residues. The CDR3 spells CSASLAGLYEQYF. DNA of the CDR3: TGCAGTGCTAGTTTAGCGGGCCTCTACGAGCAGTACTTC.

This clonotype was detected only once. The germline gene is not matched at one end of the junction; a read error may be the cause. The CDR3 region is CASSLGLRGNEQYF. The CDR3 nucleotides are TGCGCCAGCAGCTTGGGTCTAAGGGGTAACGAGCAGTACTTC. The chain carries TRBV7-9 and TRBJ2-7; weak D call: TRBD1 (5 bases). Germline lookup yields CDR1 SEHNR and CDR2 FQNEAQ (reference sequence). CDR3 length: 14 residues.

There are a few counts of this clonotype. This may be a read error: a much more frequent sequence differs by one nucleotide. V and J are TRBV2 and TRBJ1-6; D gene uncertain. Trimming cost V 6 bases and J 9 bases, with 12 bases left between them. The germline gives CDR1 SNHLY, CDR2 FYNNEI. This CDR3 has 13 amino acids. The CDR3 sequence: CASRDLRGSPLHF. The DNA for the CDR3 is TGTGCCAGCAGGGATTTACGGGGTTCACCCCTCCACTTT.

This clonotype has only a few counts. J is TRBJ1-1 and V is TRBV11-2, with TRBD1 matching over 7 bases. The germline V gene encodes CDR1 SGHAT and CDR2 FQNNGV. V lost 5 bases, J lost 1 base, and 10 bases stayed unmatched. The CDR3 has 16 amino acids. CDR3: CASSGGQARRNTEAFF. Written as DNA, the CDR3 is TGTGCCAGCAGCGGCGGACAGGCGCGACGGAACACTGAAGCTTTCTTT.

This chain connects TRBV10-3 to TRBJ2-5, with a tentative D call TRBD1 (6 bases). The germline V gene encodes CDR1 ENHRY and CDR2 SYGVKD. The CDR3 runs 13 residues. The V gene lost 9 bases and the J gene lost 1 base, with 12 bases spanning the gap. CDR3 coding DNA: TGTGCCATGAGGATGGACAGCCAAGAGACCCAGTACTTC. Its translation is CAMRMDSQETQYF.